This T cell receptor beta chain was profiled in a study of vaccination effects on CD4 cells after COVID-19. Notes on this clone: Its antigen is still unknown. Other DNA variants within this sample encode the same CDR3.

Overall study results and limits: Long after vaccination, the clones induced by infection and by vaccine shrank markedly in size.

Generated by immunoSEQ multiplex PCR, the TCRdb table keeps only in-frame clones and is missing some. Among about 72,000 clones listed, about 80% were seen once. Antigen-specific CD4+ T cells expanded by the ViraFEST assay with viral peptide pools were then sequenced. Cells that had been cultured for approximately ten days were the source of isolated CD4+ T cells. Either the mRNA-1273 or the BNT162b2 vaccine was given to participants as two doses. Half of the medium was exchanged for IL-2 medium on both days 3 and 7. The sequencing here drew on CD4+ T cells from PBMCs cultured with HCoV-229E spike peptides, taken after COVID-19 vaccination. This clonotype originated in a human donor who received a COVID-19 vaccine.

DNA of the CDR3: TGTGCCAGCAGTTTACGGGCAGGCTATGGCTACACCTTC. Protein product: CASSLRAGYGYTF. V and J are TRBV12-3 or TRBV12-4 and TRBJ1-2; no definite D call. The CDR3 runs to 13 residues. Trimming shortened V by 2 bases and J by 4 bases, and 8 bases separated the two germline ends.